The next 17 T cell receptor beta chains were all read from a single sample in a study of patients and donors after allogeneic stem cell transplantation. Using its own MiXCR run on the RT-PCR reads, TCRdb lists one record per CDR3 protein. The sample lists more than 150,000 distinct CDR3 sequences, 24% occurring once. The specimen sequenced was blood, either unsorted or a sorted T cell fraction (not recorded which). The receptors stem from a human donor who was either an allogeneic HSCT recipient or a stem cell or donor lymphocyte infusion donor (not recorded which). It is not recorded whose cells these are; they may come from a transplant donor.

This clonotype has more than one count but fewer than ten. The chain couples TRBV12-3 or TRBV12-4 to TRBJ2-1; D uncertain. V lost 2 bases and J lost 2, with 4 bases in between. The CDR3 runs 13 residues. This chain's CDR3 is CASSLSTYNEQFF. In DNA form, the CDR3 reads TGTGCCAGCAGTTTAAGCACCTACAATGAGCAGTTCTTC.

Many counts were recorded for this clonotype. The chain links TRBV12-3 or TRBV12-4 to TRBJ1-4, with D maybe TRBD1 (6 bases). The CDR3 has 15 amino acids. Deletions cut 2 bases from V and 4 bases from J, with 11 bases between. The CDR3 loop is CASSLPTGNNEKLFF. The CDR3, as DNA: TGTGCCAGCAGTTTACCCACAGGGAATAATGAAAAACTGTTTTTT.

This clonotype showed up just a few times. Here the CDR3 reads CASSFPFETQYF. DNA for the CDR3: TGTGCCAGCAGTTTCCCCTTTGAGACCCAGTACTTC. The V call is TRBV25-1, the J call TRBJ2-5; D remains unclear. The CDR3 spans 12 residues. The germline CDR1 and CDR2 sequences are MGHDK and SYGVNS. Trimming removed 5 bases from V and 5 bases from J, with 9 bases in between.

The rearrangement uses TRBV7-9 and TRBJ2-3; tentative D call: TRBD1 (6 bases). V lost 5 bases and J 2 bases, leaving 14 bases between the germline ends. The germline V gene has CDR1 SEHNR and CDR2 FQNEAQ (reference sequence). The CDR3 sequence is 15 residues long. The CDR3 region has the DNA TGTGCCAGCAGCCGGGACAATCCCCACACAGATACGCAGTATTTT. Translated: CASSRDNPHTDTQYF.

The chain recombines TRBV7-6 with TRBJ2-3; 10 bases are a match to TRBD1. With 4 bases clipped from V and 7 bases from J, the junction kept 11 bases outside the gene matches. The germline V gene encodes CDR1 SGHVS and CDR2 FNYEAQ. The CDR3 is made up of 16 amino acids. The CDR3 is CASSSWQGQGRNTQYF. The DNA for the CDR3 is TGTGCCAGCAGCTCCTGGCAGGGACAGGGGAGGAATACGCAGTATTTT.

This clonotype appeared a few times. The rearrangement joins TRBV5-6 to TRBJ2-1; 11 nucleotides agree with TRBD1. Germline trimming cut 4 bases from V and 6 bases from J; bases unmatched to any gene: 0. The length of the CDR3 is 13 residues. Germline CDR1 is SGHDT and CDR2 is YYEEEE. CDR3 residues: CASSGQGANEQFF. CDR3 DNA sequence: TGTGCCAGCAGCGGACAGGGGGCCAATGAGCAGTTCTTC.

This clonotype came up a few times. The chain joins TRBV29-1 to TRBJ1-3, with D tentatively TRBD1 (5 bases). Trimming cost V 6 bases and J 2 bases, with 8 bases left between them. The CDR3 is 12 amino acids. Germline CDR1 and CDR2: SQVTM and ANQGSEA. CDR3 sequence reads: CSVGTAGNTIYF. CDR3 nucleotide sequence: TGCAGCGTCGGGACGGCTGGAAACACCATATATTTT.

This clonotype showed up many times. V gene TRBV28 combines with J gene TRBJ1-4; weak D call: TRBD1 (5 bases). This CDR3 is built from 14 residues. With 6 bases removed from V and 5 bases from J, the gap between germline ends came to 13 bases. Germline loops: CDR1 MDHEN, CDR2 SYDVKM. CDR3 nucleotides: TGTGCCAGCAGGACAGCATACTACAATGAAAAACTGTTTTTT. It is translated as CASRTAYYNEKLFF.

This clonotype appeared once. The chain combines TRBV7-2 with TRBJ2-7; D gene ambiguous. The V gene's germline CDR1 is SGHTA and CDR2 FQGNSA. The CDR3 covers 12 residues. V was cut by 5 bases and J by 2 bases, with 7 bases left in between. The CDR3 is CASSPKTYEQYF. For the CDR3, the DNA is TGTGCCAGCAGCCCGAAGACCTACGAGCAGTACTTC.

The chain employs TRBV5-6 and TRBJ1-1, with D hard to call. Germline V CDR1 and CDR2: SGHDT, YYEEEE. The CDR3 has 15 residues. Trimming removed 3 bases from V and 0 bases from J, with 12 bases in between. As DNA, the CDR3 is TGTGCCAGCAGCTCCACTGGACGGATGAACACTGAAGCTTTCTTT. Protein sequence: CASSSTGRMNTEAFF.

The chain recombines TRBV7-8 with TRBJ2-5; TRBD1 agrees at 9 bases. The V and J ends lost 3 bases and 4 bases, in that order; junction bases with no gene match: 9. Germline V lookup: CDR1 SGHVS, CDR2 FQNEAQ. The CDR3 spans 16 residues. CDR3 sequence (DNA): TGTGCCAGCAGCTTTAAGGGGGACAGGGTCAGAGAGACCCAGTACTTC. It yields the protein CASSFKGDRVRETQYF.

This rearrangement joins TRBV12-3 or TRBV12-4 to TRBJ2-5; TRBD2 aligns across 8 bases. Germline trimming cut 2 bases from V and 4 bases from J; bases unmatched to any gene: 3. The length of the CDR3 is 14 residues. The CDR3 nucleotides read TGTGCCAGCAGTTTAAGTCTAGCGGGAGAGACCCAGTACTTC. Translation: CASSLSLAGETQYF.

This chain uses TRBV7-9 with TRBJ1-1; 7 bases are a match to TRBD1. The trim removed 6 bases at V and 0 bases at J, leaving 7 bases unmatched. Germline V gene lookup returns CDR1 SEHNR and CDR2 FQNEAQ (reference sequence). The CDR3 has 15 residues. CDR3 region: CASRKRTGLNTEAFF. The CDR3 DNA is TGTGCCAGCAGAAAAAGGACAGGATTGAACACTGAAGCTTTCTTT.

Many counts were recorded for this clonotype. The rearrangement joins TRBV7-2 to TRBJ1-1, with TRBD1 matching 7 bases. This CDR3 has 15 residues. Germline V CDR1 and CDR2: SGHTA, FQGNSA. V shed 0 bases and J 4 bases; nucleotides not matched to a gene: 5. The DNA of the CDR3 is TGTGCCAGCAGCTTAGCGGAGGGGGCCGGCACTGAAGCTTTCTTT. This sequence encodes CASSLAEGAGTEAFF.

The CDR3 is CAGTRTSGSDEQFF. CDR3 coding DNA: TGTGCCGGGACCCGGACTAGCGGGAGTGATGAGCAGTTCTTC. The rearrangement joins TRBV2 to TRBJ2-1; 13 nucleotides align to TRBD2. V shed 11 bases and J 8 bases; nucleotides not matched to a gene: 9. This CDR3 contains 14 residues. Germline lookup yields CDR1 SNHLY and CDR2 FYNNEI.

The chain carries TRBV29-1 and TRBJ2-4; possibly TRBD2 for D (6 bases). The V end was cut by 0 bases, the J end by 1 base, with 16 bases between. In germline, CDR1 is SQVTM, CDR2 ANQGSEA. This CDR3 has 17 residues. The DNA of the CDR3 is TGCAGCGTTGAAGATCGAGGAGGGAATTTGGCCAAAAACATTCAGTACTTC. As protein: CSVEDRGGNLAKNIQYF. The variable domain in full, completed from reference TRBV29-1 and TRBJ2-4, reads SAVISQKPSRDICQRGTSLTIQCQVDSQVTMMFWYRQQPGQSLTLIATANQGSEATYESGFVIDKFPISRPNLTFSTLTVSNMSPEDSSIYLCSVEDRGGNLAKNIQYFGAGTRLSVL.

This clonotype has just a few counts. V is TRBV12-3 or TRBV12-4 and J is TRBJ1-2, with 7 positions matching TRBD1. CDR3 size: 19 residues. After removal of 5 bases from V and 0 bases from J, the junction contained 18 bases not matched to a gene. For the CDR3, the DNA is TGTGCCAGCAGTACGCGCCCGCCTGGGACAGTTGGAGCTAACTATGGCTACACCTTC. Translated, it gives CASSTRPPGTVGANYGYTF.